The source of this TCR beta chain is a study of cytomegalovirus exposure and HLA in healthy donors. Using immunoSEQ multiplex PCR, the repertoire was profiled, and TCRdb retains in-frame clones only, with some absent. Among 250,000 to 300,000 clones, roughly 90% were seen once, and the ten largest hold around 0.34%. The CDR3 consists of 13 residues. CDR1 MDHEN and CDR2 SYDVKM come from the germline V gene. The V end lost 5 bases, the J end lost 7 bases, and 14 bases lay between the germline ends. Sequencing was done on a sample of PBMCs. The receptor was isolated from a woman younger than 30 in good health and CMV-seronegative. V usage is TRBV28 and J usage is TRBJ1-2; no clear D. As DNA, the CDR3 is TGTGCCAGCAGTCCAACGTCGGGGTTTGGCTACACCTTC. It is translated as CASSPTSGFGYTF.